This T cell receptor beta chain is drawn from a study of radiation and T cells in renal cell carcinoma. Background on the study: Nephrectomy followed 15 Gy stereotactic body radiation by 4 weeks.

CDR1 and CDR2 from the germline V gene are LNHDA and SQIVND (reference sequence). CDR3 length equals 13 residues. V lost 2 bases to trimming and J lost 2 bases, with 6 bases between them. Time point meaning: baseline pretreatment blood. As for treatment: 15 Gy SBRT to primary tumor, nephrectomy 4 weeks later. The tumor was a clear cell renal cell carcinoma. This clone was detected ten times or more. Its target is unknown. This specimen includes other DNA sequences encoding the same CDR3. Study results and limitations: No pretreatment tumor biopsies were available for baseline clonotypes.

Generated by immunoSEQ multiplex PCR, the TCRdb table keeps only in-frame clones and is missing some. The sample lists roughly 120,000 clones; 82% were seen once. The chain couples TRBV19 to TRBJ1-1, with D hard to call. This material consisted of blood, taken from a patient whose treatment included radiotherapy and nephrectomy. This TCR was sampled from an older woman with renal cell carcinoma. The DNA for the CDR3 is TGTGCCAGTAGTATATTGGTAAACACTGAAGCTTTCTTT. It encodes CASSILVNTEAFF.